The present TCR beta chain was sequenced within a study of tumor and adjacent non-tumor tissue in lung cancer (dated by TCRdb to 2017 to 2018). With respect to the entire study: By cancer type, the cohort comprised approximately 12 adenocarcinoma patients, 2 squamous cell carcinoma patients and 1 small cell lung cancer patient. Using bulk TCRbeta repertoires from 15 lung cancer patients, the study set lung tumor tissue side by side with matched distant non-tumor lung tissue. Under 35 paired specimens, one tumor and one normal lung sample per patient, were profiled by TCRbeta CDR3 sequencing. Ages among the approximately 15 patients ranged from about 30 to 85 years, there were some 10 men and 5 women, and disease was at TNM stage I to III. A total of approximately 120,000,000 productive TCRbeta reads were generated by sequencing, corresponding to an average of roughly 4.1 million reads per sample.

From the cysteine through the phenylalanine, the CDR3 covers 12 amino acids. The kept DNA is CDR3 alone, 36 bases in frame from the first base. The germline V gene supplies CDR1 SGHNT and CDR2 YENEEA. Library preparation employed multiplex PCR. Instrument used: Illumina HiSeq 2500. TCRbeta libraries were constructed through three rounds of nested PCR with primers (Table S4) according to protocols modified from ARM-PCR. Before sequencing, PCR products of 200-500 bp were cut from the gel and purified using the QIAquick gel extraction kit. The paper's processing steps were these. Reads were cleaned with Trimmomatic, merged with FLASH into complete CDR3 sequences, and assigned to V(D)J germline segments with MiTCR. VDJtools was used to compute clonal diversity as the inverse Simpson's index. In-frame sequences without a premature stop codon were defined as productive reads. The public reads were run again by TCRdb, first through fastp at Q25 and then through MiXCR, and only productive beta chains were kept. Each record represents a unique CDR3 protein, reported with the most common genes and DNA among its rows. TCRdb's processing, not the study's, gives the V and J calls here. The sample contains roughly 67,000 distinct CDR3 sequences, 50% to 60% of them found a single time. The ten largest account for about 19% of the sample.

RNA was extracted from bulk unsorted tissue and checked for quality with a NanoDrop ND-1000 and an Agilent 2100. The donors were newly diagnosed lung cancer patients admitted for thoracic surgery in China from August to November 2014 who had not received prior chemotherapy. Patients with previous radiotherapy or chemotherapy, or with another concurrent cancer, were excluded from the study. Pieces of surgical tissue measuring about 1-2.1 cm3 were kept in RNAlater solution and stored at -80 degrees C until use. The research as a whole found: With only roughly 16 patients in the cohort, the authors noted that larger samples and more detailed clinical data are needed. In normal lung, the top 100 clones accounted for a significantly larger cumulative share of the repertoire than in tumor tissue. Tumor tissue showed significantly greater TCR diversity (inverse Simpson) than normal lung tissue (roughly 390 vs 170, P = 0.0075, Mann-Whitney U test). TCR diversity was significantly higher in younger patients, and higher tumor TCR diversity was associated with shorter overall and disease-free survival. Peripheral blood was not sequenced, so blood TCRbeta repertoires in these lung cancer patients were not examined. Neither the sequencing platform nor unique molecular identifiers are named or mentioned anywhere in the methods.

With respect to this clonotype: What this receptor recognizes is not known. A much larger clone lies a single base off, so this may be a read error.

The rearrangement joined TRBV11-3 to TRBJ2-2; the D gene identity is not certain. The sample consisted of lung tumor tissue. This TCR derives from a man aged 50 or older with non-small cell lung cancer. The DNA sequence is TGTGCCAGCGGCTCGTACACCAGGGAGCTGTTTTTT. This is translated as CASGSYTRELFF.